These T cell receptor beta chains were read from a single sample in a study of shared clonotypes between healthy human individuals. Generated by immunoSEQ multiplex PCR, the TCRdb table keeps only in-frame clones and is missing some. The profile shows around 1.6 million clones, roughly 98% of them singletons. Source material: naive CD4+ T cells sorted from blood. The origin of the receptors is a man aged 30 to 45 in good health. Both conserved end residues are part of each CDR3. D genes are given only for firm matches. Clone size is given for some rows only: seen once, a few or many times, or a class if the clone is expanded.

clone size,J gene,V gene,CDR3 length,D gene,CDR3 protein,CDR3 DNA
-,TRBJ2-1,TRBV15,14,TRBD2,CATDGAGTLNEQFF,TGTGCCACCGATGGAGCGGGAACGTTGAATGAGCAGTTCTTC
-,TRBJ2-1,TRBV29-1,14,-,CSATEVLPYNEQFF,TGCAGCGCCACCGAGGTGCTGCCCTACAATGAGCAGTTCTTC
once,TRBJ1-2,TRBV5-1,14,-,CASSLSPLTYGYTF,TGCGCCAGCAGCTTGTCACCGTTGACTTATGGCTACACCTTC
-,TRBJ2-1,TRBV18,16,-,CASSPIPKTVYNEQFF,TGTGCCAGCTCACCAATTCCGAAGACTGTGTACAATGAGCAGTTCTTC
-,TRBJ1-1,TRBV28,8,-,CASCEAFF,TGTGCCTCCTGTGAAGCTTTCTTT
-,TRBJ2-7,TRBV5-4,15,-,CASSLGGETAYEQYF,TGTGCCAGCAGCTTGGGAGGAGAAACAGCCTACGAGCAGTACTTC
-,TRBJ1-1,TRBV5-1,12,-,CASSLDTKRAFF,TGCGCCAGCAGCTTGGATACCAAGCGGGCTTTCTTT
-,TRBJ2-2,TRBV7-3,14,TRBD1,CASSPGGAAGELFF,TGTGCCAGCAGCCCAGGGGGCGCGGCCGGGGAGCTGTTTTTT
-,TRBJ2-3,TRBV28,14,-,CASAEVGFTDTQYF,TGTGCCAGCGCAGAGGTGGGTTTTACAGATACGCAGTATTTT
-,TRBJ2-7,TRBV7-6,13,-,CASSLERSYEQYF,TGTGCCAGCAGCTTAGAACGTTCCTACGAGCAGTACTTC